This T cell receptor (beta chain) is drawn from a study of graft-versus-host responses after intestinal transplantation. Study findings and constraints: Clonal ratios of graft-versus-host to host-versus-graft in allografts were high for patients exhibiting graft-donor T cell macrochimerism. Recipient bone marrow held GvH clones, some seen earlier in ileum or blood.

Germline CDR1 and CDR2: SGHDT and YYEEEE. Trimming took off 4 bases at V and 11 bases at J, with 12 bases between the two ends. The CDR3 is made up of 11 amino acids. Remarks on this clone: Antigen specificity is unknown.

Sequencing used immunoSEQ multiplex PCR; TCRdb keeps in-frame clones, though not all of them. The sample carries 25,000 to 35,000 clones, approximately 93% recorded once. This sequence originates from a human patient who received an intestinal transplant, so some T cells may come from the graft donor. The sequencing here drew on PBMCs, taken 66 days after intestinal transplant. This chain uses TRBV5-6 with TRBJ2-5; D gene ambiguous. CDR3 protein: CASSDAYEQYF. The DNA for the CDR3 is TGTGCCAGCAGCGACGCCTACGAACAGTACTTC.